This is a list of T cell receptor beta chains from one sample in a study of cytomegalovirus exposure and HLA in healthy donors. Sequenced by immunoSEQ multiplex PCR; TCRdb stores in-frame clones only, minus some. Listed are roughly 40,000 clones; more than 8% falls within the top ten. The sample was PBMCs. The source is a male donor in good health and CMV-seronegative. CDR3s include the opening cysteine and the closing phenylalanine or tryptophan. The order of the fields is D gene, V gene, J gene, CDR3 DNA, CDR3 protein. The D gene is left open where the match is weak.

D: .; V: TRBV4-3; J: TRBJ1-2; DNA: TGCGCCAGCAGCCCCCAGGGAACCTATGGCTACACCTTC; CDR3: CASSPQGTYGYTF
D: TRBD2; V: TRBV30; J: TRBJ2-2; DNA: TGTGCCTGGAGTTCAAAATCCGGGACTAGCGGGTCCGGGGGGGAGCTGTTTTTT; CDR3: CAWSSKSGTSGSGGELFF
D: TRBD1; V: TRBV28; J: TRBJ1-1; DNA: TGTGCCAGCAGTGCCGCGGACAGGGGCACTGAAGCTTTCTTT; CDR3: CASSAADRGTEAFF
D: .; V: TRBV7-2; J: TRBJ1-1; DNA: TGTGCCAGCAGCTTAGCCATTAACACTGAAGCTTTCTTT; CDR3: CASSLAINTEAFF
D: .; V: TRBV18; J: TRBJ1-1; DNA: TGTGCCAGCTCGGACACATTTCTTTCATTTGAAGCTTTCTTT; CDR3: CASSDTFLSFEAFF
D: .; V: TRBV18; J: TRBJ2-3; DNA: TGTGCCAGCTCACCTGAGCGGGCCGTAGATACGCAGTATTTT; CDR3: CASSPERAVDTQYF
D: .; V: TRBV7-8; J: TRBJ2-1; DNA: TGTGCCAGCAGCCGACCGGCGGGCCCGCGTCGTGAGCAGTTCTTC; CDR3: CASSRPAGPRREQFF
D: TRBD1; V: TRBV6-1; J: TRBJ1-1; DNA: TGTGCCAGCAGTGCTAAACAGGGGGCGGGCACTGAAGCTTTCTTT; CDR3: CASSAKQGAGTEAFF
D: TRBD2; V: TRBV7-8; J: TRBJ2-2; DNA: TGTGCCAGCAGCCACCGACTAGCGGGAGTGGACACCGGGGAGCTGTTTTTT; CDR3: CASSHRLAGVDTGELFF
D: .; V: TRBV20-1; J: TRBJ1-1; DNA: TGCAGTGCTTCACAGAACACTGAAGCTTTCTTT; CDR3: CSASQNTEAFF
D: .; V: TRBV30; J: TRBJ2-2; DNA: TGTGCTTGGAGTCTAGCGACGGGGGAGCTGTTTTTT; CDR3: CAWSLATGELFF
D: .; V: TRBV4-3; J: TRBJ2-1; DNA: TGCGCCAGCAGCCAGGGGGGAGGGGGGAATGAGCAGTTCTTC; CDR3: CASSQGGGGNEQFF